The text below deals with one T cell receptor (beta chain). Its antigen is unknown. The data derive from a study of naive and memory T cell subsets. Notes on the study in general: Naive repertoires, especially CD8, held a few larger clonotypes, possibly memory cells re-expressing CD45RA. Findings for naive and memory subsets could not be checked against ground truth.

Deletions cut 0 bases from V and 4 bases from J, with 15 bases between. This CDR3 comprises 16 residues. CDR1 SGHVS and CDR2 FQNEAQ come from the germline V gene. Cells stained for CD3, CD4, CD8, CD45RA, CD27 and viability were sorted into four CD45RA/CD27 subsets. The beta constant-region primer was an equimolar mix of two oligonucleotides covering TRBC1 and TRBC2. Nested alpha and beta constant-region primers with the SP2 primer drove four PCR rounds on ligated cDNA. In TCRdb, the UMI-ligation and nested PCR reads were re-called with MiXCR into one record per CDR3 protein. The sample contains over 130,000 distinct CDR3 sequences, 15% to 20% of which appear only once.

The sample consisted of naive CD8+ T cells from blood. The sequence was collected from a human donor in good health. The V gene is TRBV7-8, the J gene TRBJ1-2, with D tentatively TRBD1 (6 bases). The CDR3 region is CASSLARGGASYGYTF. The CDR3 DNA sequence: TGTGCCAGCAGCTTAGCTCGCGGGGGCGCGAGCTATGGCTACACCTTC.